One sample yielded the 27 T cell receptor beta chains listed below, sequenced in a study of early T cells in non-severe SARS-CoV-2 infection. MiXCR, run by TCRdb on the 5' RACE reads, gives a single entry per CDR3 protein. The table records some 50,000 distinct CDR3 sequences, less than 9.5% of them present only once. The sequencing sample was made of whole blood. The receptors derive from an adult who was a healthcare worker with PCR-confirmed SARS-CoV-2 infection or an uninfected control (not recorded which).

This clonotype has a single count. This chain connects TRBV24-1 to TRBJ1-1; perhaps TRBD1 as D (5 bases). The CDR3 sequence is 13 residues long. CDR1 and CDR2 from the germline V gene are KGHDR and SFDVKD. V lost 10 bases and J lost 1, with 12 bases in between. The CDR3 loop is CATPTTENTEAFF. The CDR3 bases are TGTGCCACTCCCACGACAGAGAACACTGAAGCTTTCTTT.

In this sample, this clonotype turned up many times. The chain has TRBV4-2 and TRBJ2-3, with D unclear. V was clipped by 0 bases and J by 0 bases, with 16 bases between them. The CDR3 consists of 18 residues. Per the germline V gene, CDR1 is LGHNA and CDR2 is YNFKEQ. The CDR3 bases are TGTGCCAGCAGCCAAGAAGGCTTCAACGATCGTAGCACAGATACGCAGTATTTT. Translating it yields CASSQEGFNDRSTDTQYF.

This clonotype was counted at least ten times. The chain carries TRBV12-5 and TRBJ2-3, with TRBD1 matching 10 bases. This CDR3 spans 16 amino acids. V gave up 6 bases and J gave up 1 base; unmatched junction bases: 7. Germline assignment: CDR1 LGHNT and CDR2 FRNRAP. The CDR3 DNA reads TGTGCTAGTGGAGATGGGACAGGGGCGGGCACAGATACGCAGTATTTT. Protein product: CASGDGTGAGTDTQYF.

This clonotype appeared many times. The chain uses TRBV5-5 and TRBJ2-1, with 11 bases identical to TRBD1. The trim removed 4 bases at V and 4 bases at J, leaving 10 bases unmatched. The germline V gene encodes CDR1 SGHKS and CDR2 YYEKEE (reference sequence). The CDR3 is 17 residues long. The CDR3: CASSGTDRGRSYNEQFF. CDR3 nucleotides: TGTGCCAGCAGCGGGACGGACAGGGGGCGTTCTTACAATGAGCAGTTCTTC.

This clonotype was detected many times. The chain uses TRBV7-2 and TRBJ1-1; D might be TRBD1 (5 bases). Trimming removed 3 bases at V and 4 bases at J, with 12 bases between. Germline lookup yields CDR1 SGHTA and CDR2 FQGNSA. This CDR3 has 14 residues. The CDR3 sequence is CASSFKGTTTEAFF. The CDR3, as DNA: TGTGCCAGCAGCTTTAAAGGGACTACCACTGAAGCTTTCTTT. Filled out from reference TRBV7-2 and TRBJ1-1, the complete variable domain reads GAGVSQSPSNKVTEKGKDVELRCDPISGHTALYWYRQSLGQGLEFLIYFQGNSAPDKSGLPSDRFSAERTGGSVSTLTIQRTQQEDSAVYLCASSFKGTTTEAFFGQGTRLTVV.

This chain uses TRBV19 with TRBJ2-1; D gene uncertain. Looked up from germline, CDR1 is LNHDA and CDR2 is SQIVND (reference sequence). The CDR3 covers 16 residues. The V end was cut by 7 bases, the J end by 0 bases, with 16 bases between. CDR3 sequence reads: CASTIQRWSSYNEQFF. CDR3 sequence (DNA): TGTGCCAGTACCATCCAACGGTGGAGCTCCTACAATGAGCAGTTCTTC.

This clonotype was observed many times. The chain joins TRBV6-2 or TRBV6-3 to TRBJ2-7, with 8 bases identical to TRBD2. V was clipped by 5 bases and J by 2 bases; unmatched bases: 11. The CDR3 is 16 amino acids. The germline gives CDR1 MNHEY, CDR2 SVGEGT. CDR3 sequence (DNA): TGTGCCAGCAGTCCTCCAACTAGCGGACTTCCCTACGAGCAGTACTTC. Protein sequence: CASSPPTSGLPYEQYF.

This clonotype was picked up many times. The J gene is TRBJ2-5, the V gene TRBV2; 7 bases match TRBD1. CDR3 length: 15 amino acids. Germline loops: CDR1 SNHLY, CDR2 FYNNEI. V shed 7 bases and J 1 base; nucleotides not matched to a gene: 9. The CDR3, as DNA: TGTGCCAGCACCGAGACAGGGACCACCCAAGAGACCCAGTACTTC. This sequence encodes CASTETGTTQETQYF.

This clonotype was seen at least ten times. The rearrangement uses TRBV10-1 and TRBJ2-2; weak D call: TRBD1 (6 bases). The CDR3 is made up of 16 amino acids. The germline gives CDR1 WNHNN, CDR2 SYGVQD (reference sequence). The germline V and J ends were trimmed by 3 bases and 1 base, with 12 bases remaining between them. CDR3 bases: TGCGCCAGCAGTGATAGGGGGAGCTTGAACACCGGGGAGCTGTTTTTT. This sequence encodes CASSDRGSLNTGELFF.

This clonotype was counted ten times or more. V and J are TRBV7-2 and TRBJ1-1; D is undetermined. Trimming removed 1 base from V and 4 bases from J, with 10 bases in between. CDR1 is SGHTA, CDR2 FQGNSA, per germline. The CDR3 length is 14 residues. This CDR3 reads CASSLGGVGTEAFF. CDR3 nucleotide sequence: TGTGCCAGCAGCTTAGGAGGCGTGGGCACTGAAGCTTTCTTT.

This clonotype has ten or more counts. V and J are TRBV6-4 and TRBJ1-5; D gene uncertain. Trimming removed 8 bases from V and 9 bases from J, with 17 bases in between. This CDR3 spans 13 amino acids. Per the germline V gene, CDR1 is MRHNA and CDR2 is SNTAGT. The DNA for the CDR3 is TGTGCCAGCTTGATGGACCGCGGATGGCCCCAGCATTTT. Translated: CASLMDRGWPQHF.

This clonotype was found many times. The chain has TRBV2 and TRBJ2-2; D is possibly TRBD2 (5 bases). The germline V gene has CDR1 SNHLY and CDR2 FYNNEI. The CDR3 is 14 amino acids. V was trimmed by 8 bases and J by 2 bases, leaving 12 bases between them. In DNA form, the CDR3 reads TGTGCCAGCGTCCGGACTCCAAACACCGGGGAGCTGTTTTTT. This codes for CASVRTPNTGELFF.

This clonotype was seen many times. This chain connects TRBV12-5 to TRBJ2-3; D is ambiguous. The V gene's germline CDR1 is LGHNT and CDR2 FRNRAP. V shed 0 bases and J shed 1 base, with 11 bases lying between them. This CDR3 has 16 residues. DNA for the CDR3: TGTGCTAGTGGTTTGGTTCTGCTGGGTCGCACAGATACGCAGTATTTT. It translates to CASGLVLLGRTDTQYF.

This chain connects TRBV4-2 to TRBJ1-1; the D is unclear. Per germline, CDR1 LGHNA and CDR2 YNFKEQ. V lost 2 bases and J 4 bases, leaving 11 bases between the germline ends. The CDR3 sequence is 14 residues long. The CDR3 is CASSQRQAGTEAFF. CDR3 in DNA: TGTGCCAGCAGCCAAAGGCAGGCCGGCACTGAAGCTTTCTTT.

The chain is built from TRBV3-1 and TRBJ1-1, with TRBD1 matching over 7 bases. Germline trimming cut 4 bases from V and 7 bases from J; bases unmatched to any gene: 12. CDR1 and CDR2 (germline): LGHDT, YNNKEL (reference sequence). CDR3 length: 15 amino acids. The CDR3 DNA sequence: TGTGCCAGCAGCCCAAGCTCGACAGGGAGGAGTGAAGCTTTCTTT. Protein: CASSPSSTGRSEAFF.

The sample holds many counts of this clonotype. CDR3 sequence reads: CSARKGAQVYGYTF. CDR3 in DNA: TGCAGTGCTAGAAAGGGGGCGCAAGTCTATGGCTACACCTTC. The genes are TRBV20-1 and TRBJ1-2, with 7 bases lining up with TRBD1. The CDR3 sequence is 14 residues long. Germline V lookup: CDR1 DFQATT, CDR2 SNEGSKA (reference sequence). Losses at the gene ends were 2 bases for V and 4 bases for J; bases not matched to a gene: 7.

This clonotype appeared a single time. A much larger clone lies a single base off, so this may be a read error. The J gene is TRBJ1-2, the V gene TRBV29-1; TRBD1 agrees at 10 bases. V gave up 6 bases and J gave up 4 bases; unmatched junction bases: 8. Per germline, CDR1 SQVTM and CDR2 ANQGSEA. The CDR3 length is 14 residues. CDR3 coding DNA: TGCAGCGTCACTTGGACAGGGGGTGTCTATGGCTACACCTTC. Amino acid sequence: CSVTWTGGVYGYTF.

This clonotype was recorded at least ten times. This chain links TRBV7-8 with TRBJ1-5; D remains unclear. CDR3 size: 12 residues. V lost 5 bases, J lost 4 bases, and 6 bases lay in between. CDR1 is SGHVS, CDR2 FQNEAQ, per germline. The CDR3 coding sequence is TGTGCCAGCAGCCCGAGTAATCAGCCCCAGCATTTT. Its translation: CASSPSNQPQHF.

This clonotype was seen a handful of times. The chain links TRBV20-1 to TRBJ1-1; tentatively, D is TRBD1 (6 bases). Germline V gene data show CDR1 as DFQATT and CDR2 as SNEGSKA (reference sequence). CDR3 length equals 13 residues. Trimming removed 6 bases from V and 2 bases from J, with 13 bases in between. CDR3 sequence: CSAPRQANTEAFF. The CDR3 DNA sequence: TGCAGTGCCCCTCGACAGGCCAACACTGAAGCTTTCTTT.

Ten or more counts support this clonotype. The genes are TRBV6-5 and TRBJ1-1, with 8 nucleotides matching TRBD1. The CDR3 totals 12 residues. V lost 5 bases and J lost 4; bases outside the gene matches: 0. The germline V gene encodes CDR1 MNHEY and CDR2 SVGAGI. CDR3 sequence reads: CASSTGGTEAFF. The CDR3 DNA sequence: TGTGCCAGCAGTACAGGGGGCACTGAAGCTTTCTTT.

This chain joins TRBV18 and TRBJ1-1; possibly TRBD1 for D (6 bases). Germline V gene data show CDR1 as KGHSH and CDR2 as LQKENI. The CDR3 consists of 13 residues. V dropped 6 bases and J dropped 5 bases, with 13 bases sitting between them. CDR3 amino acids: CASSPGVRTEAFF. CDR3 bases: TGTGCCAGCTCGCCAGGGGTAAGGACTGAAGCTTTCTTT.

This clonotype occurred many times. This rearrangement joins TRBV7-9 to TRBJ2-1; maybe TRBD2 (6 bases). The CDR3 runs to 13 residues. Germline CDR1 and CDR2: SEHNR and FQNEAQ (reference sequence). Deletions cut 6 bases from V and 10 bases from J, with 16 bases between. The DNA of the CDR3 is TGTGCCAGCAGAGCCTCTGAGGGGAGGGAGCAGTTCTTC. Translated, it gives CASRASEGREQFF.

V and J are TRBV6-2 or TRBV6-3 and TRBJ2-2; D is unresolved. The CDR3 spans 14 residues. V was clipped by 11 bases and J by 0 bases, with 13 bases between them. The germline V gene encodes CDR1 MNHEY and CDR2 SVGEGT. In DNA, the CDR3 is TGTGCCGCTATGCCGCGATCGAACACCGGGGAGCTGTTTTTT. Its protein is CAAMPRSNTGELFF.

This clonotype was observed many times. The chain employs TRBV5-1 and TRBJ2-7; D gene unclear. Per the germline V gene, CDR1 is SGHRS and CDR2 is YFSETQ. The CDR3 covers 12 residues. V was pared by 4 bases and J by 0 bases, with 5 bases between. CDR3 bases: TGCGCCAGCAGCGTGCCCTCCTACGAGCAGTACTTC. Translated: CASSVPSYEQYF.

This clonotype was detected only a few times. J is TRBJ2-7 and V is TRBV30; 7 positions match TRBD2. The junction had 9 bases not matched to a gene; V was cut back by 2 bases and J by 5 bases. The germline V gene encodes CDR1 GTSNPN and CDR2 SVGIG (reference sequence). The CDR3 is made up of 14 amino acids. The CDR3, as DNA: TGTGCCTGGAGTCCCGGCCAGCGGGGAAACGAGCAGTACTTC. This codes for CAWSPGQRGNEQYF.

This chain connects TRBV7-6 to TRBJ2-7, with 8 bases lining up with TRBD2. CDR3 length: 14 residues. CDR1 SGHVS and CDR2 FNYEAQ come from the germline V gene. Unmatched junction bases numbered 0, after V lost 0 bases and J lost 2 bases. CDR3 bases: TGTGCCAGCAGCTTAGCCGGGAGGGCCTACGAGCAGTACTTC. It is translated as CASSLAGRAYEQYF.

A few counts support this clonotype. The rearrangement links TRBV24-1 to TRBJ1-2, with D unresolved. The V end lost 6 bases, the J end lost 3 bases, and 28 bases lay between the germline ends. Germline CDR1 is KGHDR and CDR2 is SFDVKD. CDR3 size: 19 residues. CDR3 nucleotide sequence: TGTGCCACCAGTCCATCCCCGGCAGCCTTACCGGCCCTCCACTATGGCTACACCTTC. It translates to CATSPSPAALPALHYGYTF.